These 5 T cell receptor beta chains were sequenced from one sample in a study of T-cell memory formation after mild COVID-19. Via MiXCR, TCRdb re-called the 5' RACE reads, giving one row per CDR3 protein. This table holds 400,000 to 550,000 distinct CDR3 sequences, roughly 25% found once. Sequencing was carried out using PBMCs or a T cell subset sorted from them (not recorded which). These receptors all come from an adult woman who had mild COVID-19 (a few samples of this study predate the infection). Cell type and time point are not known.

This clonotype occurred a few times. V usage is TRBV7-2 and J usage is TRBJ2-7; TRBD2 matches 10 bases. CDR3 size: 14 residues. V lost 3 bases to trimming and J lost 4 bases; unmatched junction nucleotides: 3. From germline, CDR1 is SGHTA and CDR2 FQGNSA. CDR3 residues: CASSFWTSGYEQYF. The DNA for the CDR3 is TGTGCCAGCAGCTTCTGGACTAGCGGATACGAGCAGTACTTC.

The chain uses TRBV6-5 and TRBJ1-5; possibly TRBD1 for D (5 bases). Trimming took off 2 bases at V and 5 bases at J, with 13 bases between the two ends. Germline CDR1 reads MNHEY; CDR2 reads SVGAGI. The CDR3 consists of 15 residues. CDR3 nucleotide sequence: TGTGCCAGCAGTTACAGGTCGGGGGTCGATCAGCCCCAGCATTTT. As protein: CASSYRSGVDQPQHF.

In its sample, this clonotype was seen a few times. CDR3 in amino acids: CASSQDLGTNTDTQYF. DNA for the CDR3: TGTGCCAGCAGCCAAGATTTGGGGACTAACACAGATACGCAGTATTTT. The chain employs TRBV4-2 and TRBJ2-3; 7 bases align to TRBD2. Germline V lookup: CDR1 LGHNA, CDR2 YNFKEQ. J gave up 2 bases and V 0 bases, and 5 bases lay outside the gene matches. This CDR3 is 16 amino acids long.

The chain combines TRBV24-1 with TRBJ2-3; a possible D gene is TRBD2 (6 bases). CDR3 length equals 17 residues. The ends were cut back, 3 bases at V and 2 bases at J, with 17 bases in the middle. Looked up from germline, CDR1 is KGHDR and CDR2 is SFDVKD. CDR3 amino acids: CATSDPVPRDLTDTQYF. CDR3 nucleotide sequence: TGTGCCACCAGTGATCCCGTCCCGCGGGACCTCACAGATACGCAGTATTTT.

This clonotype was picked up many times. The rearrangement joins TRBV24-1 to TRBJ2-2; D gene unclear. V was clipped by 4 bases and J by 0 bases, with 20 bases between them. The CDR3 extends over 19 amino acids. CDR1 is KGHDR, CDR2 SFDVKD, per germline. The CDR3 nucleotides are TGTGCCACCAGTGAGGACCGGGTTCGGTTCGCCACGAACACCGGGGAGCTGTTTTTT. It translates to CATSEDRVRFATNTGELFF.